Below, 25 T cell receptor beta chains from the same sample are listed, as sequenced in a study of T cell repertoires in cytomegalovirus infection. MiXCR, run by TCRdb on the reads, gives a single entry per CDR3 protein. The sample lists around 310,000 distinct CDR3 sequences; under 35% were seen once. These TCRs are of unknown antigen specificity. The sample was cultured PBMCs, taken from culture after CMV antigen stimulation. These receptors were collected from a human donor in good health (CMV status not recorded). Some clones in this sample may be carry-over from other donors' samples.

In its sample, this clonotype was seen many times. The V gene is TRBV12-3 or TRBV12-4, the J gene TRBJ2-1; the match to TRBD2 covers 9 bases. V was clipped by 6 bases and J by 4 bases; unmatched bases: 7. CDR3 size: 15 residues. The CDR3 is CASSSVTSGYNEQFF. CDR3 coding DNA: TGTGCCAGCAGCTCAGTGACTAGCGGTTACAATGAGCAGTTCTTC.

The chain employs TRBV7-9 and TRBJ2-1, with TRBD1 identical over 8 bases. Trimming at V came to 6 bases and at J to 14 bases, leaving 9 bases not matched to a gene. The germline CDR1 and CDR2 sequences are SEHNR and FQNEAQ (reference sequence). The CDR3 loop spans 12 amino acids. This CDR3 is CASSQGARDEFF. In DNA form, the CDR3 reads TGTGCCAGCAGTCAGGGGGCGCGGGATGAGTTCTTC.

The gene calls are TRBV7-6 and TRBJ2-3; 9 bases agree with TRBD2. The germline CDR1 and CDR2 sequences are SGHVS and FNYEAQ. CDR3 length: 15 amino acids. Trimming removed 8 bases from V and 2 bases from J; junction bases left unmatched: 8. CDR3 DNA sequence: TGTGCCAGCCAACTCCTAGCGGGGTCCACAGATACGCAGTATTTT. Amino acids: CASQLLAGSTDTQYF. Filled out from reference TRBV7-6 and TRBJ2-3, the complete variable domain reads GAGVSQSPRYKVTKRGQDVALRCDPISGHVSLYWYRQALGQGPEFLTYFNYEAQQDKSGLPNDRFSAERPEGSISTLTIQRTEQRDSAMYRCASQLLAGSTDTQYFGPGTRLTVL.

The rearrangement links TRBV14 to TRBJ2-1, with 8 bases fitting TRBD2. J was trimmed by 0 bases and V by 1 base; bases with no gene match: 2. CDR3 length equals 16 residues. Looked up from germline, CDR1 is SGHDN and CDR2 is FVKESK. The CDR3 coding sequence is TGTGCCAGCAGCCAAGTTCGGGAGGGCTCCTACAATGAGCAGTTCTTC. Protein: CASSQVREGSYNEQFF. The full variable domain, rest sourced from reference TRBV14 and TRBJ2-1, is EAGVTQFPSHSVIEKGQTVTLRCDPISGHDNLYWYRRVMGKEIKFLLHFVKESKQDESGMPNNRFLAERTGGTYSTLKVQPAELEDSGVYFCASSQVREGSYNEQFFGPGTRLTVL.

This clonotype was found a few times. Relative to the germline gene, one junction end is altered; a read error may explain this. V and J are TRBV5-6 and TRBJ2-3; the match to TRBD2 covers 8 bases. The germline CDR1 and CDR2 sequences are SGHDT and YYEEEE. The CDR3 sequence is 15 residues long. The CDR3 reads CASSAPGLVTDTQYF. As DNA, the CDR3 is TGTGCTAGCAGCGCCCCGGGACTAGTTACAGATACGCAGTATTTT. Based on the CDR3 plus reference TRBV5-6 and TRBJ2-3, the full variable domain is DAGVTQSPTHLIKTRGQQVTLRCSPKSGHDTVSWYQQALGQGPQFIFQYYEEEERQRGNFPDRFSGHQFPNYSSELNVNALLLGDSALYLCASSAPGLVTDTQYFGPGTRLTVL.

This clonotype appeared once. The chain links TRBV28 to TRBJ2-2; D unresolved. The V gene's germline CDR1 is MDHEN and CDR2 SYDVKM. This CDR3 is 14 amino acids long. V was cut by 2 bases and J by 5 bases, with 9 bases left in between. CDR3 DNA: TGTGCCAGCAGTTTAATGGAAGTAACCGGGGAGCTGTTTTTT. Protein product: CASSLMEVTGELFF.

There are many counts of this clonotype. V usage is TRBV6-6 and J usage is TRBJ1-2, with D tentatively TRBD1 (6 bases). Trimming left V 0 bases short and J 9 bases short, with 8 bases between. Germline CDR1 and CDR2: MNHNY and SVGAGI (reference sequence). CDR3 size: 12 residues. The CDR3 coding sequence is TGTGCCAGCAGTTACTCGAGGGACAGCTACACCTTC. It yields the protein CASSYSRDSYTF.

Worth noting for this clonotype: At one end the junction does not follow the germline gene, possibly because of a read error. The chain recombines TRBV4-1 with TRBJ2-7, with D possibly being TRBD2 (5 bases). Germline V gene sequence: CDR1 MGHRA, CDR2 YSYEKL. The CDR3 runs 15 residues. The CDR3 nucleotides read TGTGCCAGCAGCCAAGAGGACTCGAGCTCCTACGAGCAGTACTTC. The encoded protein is CASSQEDSSSYEQYF.

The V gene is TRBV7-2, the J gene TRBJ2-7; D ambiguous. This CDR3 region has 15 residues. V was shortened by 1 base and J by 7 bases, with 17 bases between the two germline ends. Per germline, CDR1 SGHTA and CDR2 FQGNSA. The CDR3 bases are TGTGCCAGCAGCTTAGGTAACGGCCCTCTTCGGGAGCAGTACTTC. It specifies CASSLGNGPLREQYF.

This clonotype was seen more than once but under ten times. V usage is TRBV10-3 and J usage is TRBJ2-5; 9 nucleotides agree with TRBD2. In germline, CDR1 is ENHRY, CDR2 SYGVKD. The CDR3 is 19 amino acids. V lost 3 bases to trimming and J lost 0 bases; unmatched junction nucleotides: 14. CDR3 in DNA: TGTGCCATCAGTGACCCCCGAGAGGAGCGGGGGGCCCACCAAGAGACCCAGTACTTC. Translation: CAISDPREERGAHQETQYF.

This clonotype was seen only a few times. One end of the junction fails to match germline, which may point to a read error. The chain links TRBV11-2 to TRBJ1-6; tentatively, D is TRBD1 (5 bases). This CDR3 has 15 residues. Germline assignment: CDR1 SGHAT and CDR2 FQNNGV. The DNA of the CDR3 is TGTGCCAGCAGCCTAGAGCCCAGGGTCAATTCACCCCTCCACTTT. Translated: CASSLEPRVNSPLHF.

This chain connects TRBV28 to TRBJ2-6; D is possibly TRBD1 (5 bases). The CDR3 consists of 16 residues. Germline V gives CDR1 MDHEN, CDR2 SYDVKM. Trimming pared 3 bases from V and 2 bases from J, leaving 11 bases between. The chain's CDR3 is CASSFRGSPGANVLTF. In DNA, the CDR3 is TGTGCCAGCAGTTTTAGGGGATCCCCTGGGGCCAACGTCCTGACTTTC.

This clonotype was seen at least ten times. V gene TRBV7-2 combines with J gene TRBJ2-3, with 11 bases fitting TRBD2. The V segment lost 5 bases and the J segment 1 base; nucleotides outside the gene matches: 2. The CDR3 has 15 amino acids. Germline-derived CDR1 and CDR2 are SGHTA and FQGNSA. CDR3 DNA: TGTGCCAGCAGCACGGGACTAGCGGGCACAGATACGCAGTATTTT. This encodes CASSTGLAGTDTQYF.

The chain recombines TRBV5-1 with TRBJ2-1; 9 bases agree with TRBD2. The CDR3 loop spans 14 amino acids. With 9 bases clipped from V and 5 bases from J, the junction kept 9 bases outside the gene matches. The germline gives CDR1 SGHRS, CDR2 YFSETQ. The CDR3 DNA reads TGCGCCACAACTGCGGGACTAGCTAACAATGAGCAGTTCTTC. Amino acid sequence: CATTAGLANNEQFF.

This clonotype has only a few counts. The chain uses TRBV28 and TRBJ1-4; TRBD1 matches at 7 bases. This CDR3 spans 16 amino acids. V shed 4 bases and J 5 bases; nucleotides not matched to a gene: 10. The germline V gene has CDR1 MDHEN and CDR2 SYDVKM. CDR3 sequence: CASSSTPGTENEKLFF. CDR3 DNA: TGTGCCAGCAGTTCCACCCCCGGGACAGAGAATGAAAAACTGTTTTTT.

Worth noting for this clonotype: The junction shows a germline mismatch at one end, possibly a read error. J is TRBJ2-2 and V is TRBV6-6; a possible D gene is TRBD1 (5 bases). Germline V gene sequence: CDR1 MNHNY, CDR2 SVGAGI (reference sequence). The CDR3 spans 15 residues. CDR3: CASSEPRQTTRELFF. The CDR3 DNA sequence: TGTGCCAGCAGTGAGCCACGACAGACCACCCGGGAGCTGTTTTTT.

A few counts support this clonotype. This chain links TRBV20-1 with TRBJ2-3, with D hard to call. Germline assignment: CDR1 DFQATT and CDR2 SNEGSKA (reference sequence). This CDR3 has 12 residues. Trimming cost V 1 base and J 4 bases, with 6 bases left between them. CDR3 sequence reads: CSARVEPDTQYF. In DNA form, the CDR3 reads TGCAGTGCTAGAGTGGAGCCAGATACGCAGTATTTT.

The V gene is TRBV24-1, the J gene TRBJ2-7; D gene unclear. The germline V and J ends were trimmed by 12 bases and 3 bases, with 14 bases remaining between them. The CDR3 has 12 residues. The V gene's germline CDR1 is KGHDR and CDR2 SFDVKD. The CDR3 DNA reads TGTGCCTCACGCCCACGGAGCTACGAGCAGTACTTC. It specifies CASRPRSYEQYF.

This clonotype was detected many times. The CDR3 loop reads CASSSRQGTNEAFF. The CDR3 region has the DNA TGTGCCAGCAGCTCCCGACAGGGGACGAATGAAGCTTTCTTT. This rearrangement joins TRBV7-2 to TRBJ1-1, with 8 bases fitting TRBD1. V lost 4 bases, J lost 7 bases, and 8 bases stayed unmatched. CDR3 length: 14 amino acids. CDR1 is SGHTA and CDR2 is FQGNSA in the germline V gene.

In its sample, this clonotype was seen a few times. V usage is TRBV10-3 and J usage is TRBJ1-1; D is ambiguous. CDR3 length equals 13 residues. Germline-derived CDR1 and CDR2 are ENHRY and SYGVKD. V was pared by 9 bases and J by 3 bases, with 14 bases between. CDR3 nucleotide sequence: TGTGCCATACGCATAAAAGTTGACACTGAAGCTTTCTTT. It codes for CAIRIKVDTEAFF.

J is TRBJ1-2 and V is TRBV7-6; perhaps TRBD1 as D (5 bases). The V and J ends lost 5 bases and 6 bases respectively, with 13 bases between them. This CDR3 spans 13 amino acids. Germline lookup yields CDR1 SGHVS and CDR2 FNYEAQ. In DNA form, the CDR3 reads TGTGCCAGCAGCCCCGGGGGGGGACATGGCTACACCTTC. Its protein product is CASSPGGGHGYTF.

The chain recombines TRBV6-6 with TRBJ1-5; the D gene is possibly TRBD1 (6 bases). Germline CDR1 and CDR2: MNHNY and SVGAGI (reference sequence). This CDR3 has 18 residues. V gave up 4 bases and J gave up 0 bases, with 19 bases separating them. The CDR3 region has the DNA TGTGCCAGCAGTTCCCGGGACACCCCTCAAAATAGCAATCAGCCCCAGCATTTT. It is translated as CASSSRDTPQNSNQPQHF.

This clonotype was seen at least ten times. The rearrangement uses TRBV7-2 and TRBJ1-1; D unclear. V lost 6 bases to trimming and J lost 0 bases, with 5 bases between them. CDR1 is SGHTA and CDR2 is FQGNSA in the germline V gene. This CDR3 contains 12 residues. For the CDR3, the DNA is TGTGCCAGCAGGAAGATGAACACTGAAGCTTTCTTT. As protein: CASRKMNTEAFF.

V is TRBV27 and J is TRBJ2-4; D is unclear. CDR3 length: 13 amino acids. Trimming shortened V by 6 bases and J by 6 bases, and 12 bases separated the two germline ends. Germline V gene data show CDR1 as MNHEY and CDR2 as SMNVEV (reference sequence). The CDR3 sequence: CASSTSGGNIQYF. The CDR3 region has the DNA TGTGCCAGCAGCACCTCAGGTGGAAACATTCAGTACTTC.

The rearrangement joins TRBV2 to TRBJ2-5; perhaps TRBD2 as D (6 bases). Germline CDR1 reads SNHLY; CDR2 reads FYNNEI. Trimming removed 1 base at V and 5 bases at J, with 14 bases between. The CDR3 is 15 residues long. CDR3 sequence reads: CASSEDLAGSETQYF. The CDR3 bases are TGTGCCAGCAGTGAAGATCTCGCGGGATCGGAGACCCAGTACTTC.